This passage covers 21 T cell receptor beta chains from one sample sequenced in a study of a mutant IDH1 vaccine in newly diagnosed glioma. Their specific antigens are unknown. Time point meaning: week 5, during vaccination. Vaccinated patients received 300 ug of mutant IDH1 20-mer peptide per dose, with topical imiquimod. TCRdb keeps only in-frame clones here, not all; method: immunoSEQ multiplex PCR. Counted here are tens of thousands of clones, around 82% occurring once; the ten biggest clones make up 3% to 3.5%. Material: PBMCs, obtained from a glioma patient whose treatment included an IDH1 peptide vaccine. Source of these receptors: a young woman with glioma. Some clones in this sample may be carry-over from other donors' samples.

This clone was seen once. The V call is TRBV7-3, the J call TRBJ1-3; D remains unclear. This CDR3 is 15 amino acids long. CDR1 and CDR2 from the germline V gene are SGHTA and FQGTGA. Trimming removed 4 bases from V and 2 bases from J, with 12 bases in between. Here the CDR3 DNA reads TGTGCCAGCAGCTCGTCGGGAGGGACTGGAAACACCATATATTTT. Amino acid sequence: CASSSSGGTGNTIYF.

The chain has TRBV27 and TRBJ2-7; TRBD1 matches at 7 bases. The junction had 4 bases not matched to a gene; V was cut back by 4 bases and J by 4 bases. Germline lookup yields CDR1 MNHEY and CDR2 SMNVEV (reference sequence). The CDR3 loop spans 13 amino acids. The CDR3 bases are TGTGCCAGCAGTTACAGGGGTTTGTACGAGCAGTACTTC. The encoded protein is CASSYRGLYEQYF.

V usage is TRBV10-2 and J usage is TRBJ1-1, with D hard to call. The germline gives CDR1 WSHSY, CDR2 SAAADI. The CDR3 has 14 residues. Trimming cost V 4 bases and J 0 bases, with 9 bases left between them. The CDR3 DNA follows: TGCGCCAGCAGTGCAGGCAGAATGAACACTGAAGCTTTCTTT. As protein: CASSAGRMNTEAFF.

V is TRBV19 and J is TRBJ2-3, with 15 bases fitting TRBD2. The length of the CDR3 is 16 residues. Germline V gene lookup returns CDR1 LNHDA and CDR2 SQIVND (reference sequence). V trimming: 5 bases; J trimming: 4 bases; junction bases outside the gene matches: 4. CDR3 residues: CASSPGTSGRPDTQYF. The CDR3 bases are TGTGCCAGTAGTCCCGGGACTAGCGGGAGGCCAGATACGCAGTATTTT.

The CDR3 DNA sequence: TGTGCCAGCAGCTTTGGCTGGGGGCAGTACTTC. Its translation: CASSFGWGQYF. The V and J genes are TRBV7-9 and TRBJ2-7; D not resolved. CDR3 size: 11 residues. Trimming took off 3 bases at V and 9 bases at J, with 9 bases between the two ends. The V gene's germline CDR1 is SEHNR and CDR2 FQNEAQ (reference sequence). Based on the CDR3 plus reference TRBV7-9 and TRBJ2-7, the full variable domain is DTGVSQNPRHKITKRGQNVTFRCDPISEHNRLYWYRQTLGQGPEFLTYFQNEAQLEKSRLLSDRFSAERPKGSFSTLEIQRTEQGDSAMYLCASSFGWGQYFGPGTRLTVT.

The chain recombines TRBV5-4 with TRBJ2-5; maybe TRBD2 (7 bases). The CDR3 extends over 17 amino acids. Per the germline V gene, CDR1 is SGHNT and CDR2 is YYREEE (reference sequence). V lost 0 bases, J lost 10 bases, and 25 bases lay in between. The CDR3 loop reads CASSLEGRGTRGEVQYF. In nucleotides, the CDR3 is TGTGCCAGCAGCTTGGAGGGGAGGGGGACCCGGGGGGAGGTCCAGTACTTC. The variable domain in full, completed from reference TRBV5-4 and TRBJ2-5, reads ETGVTQSPTHLIKTRGQQVTLRCSSQSGHNTVSWYQQALGQGPQFIFQYYREEENGRGNFPPRFSGLQFPNYSSELNVNALELDDSALYLCASSLEGRGTRGEVQYFGPGTRLLVL.

V gene TRBV11-3 combines with J gene TRBJ2-1; 12 nucleotides agree with TRBD1. The germline V gene has CDR1 SGHNT and CDR2 YENEEA. This CDR3 has 16 amino acids. After removal of 1 base from V and 9 bases from J, the junction contained 7 bases not matched to a gene. The CDR3 sequence: CASSLARDRGLGEQFF. The CDR3 DNA follows: TGTGCCAGCAGCTTAGCCCGGGACAGGGGGCTAGGTGAGCAGTTCTTC.

The chain couples TRBV7-9 to TRBJ1-4; D uncertain. The ends were cut back, 1 base at V and 7 bases at J, with 10 bases in the middle. Germline CDR1 is SEHNR and CDR2 is FQNEAQ (reference sequence). CDR3 length: 14 amino acids. CDR3 sequence reads: CASSLDRVGEKLFF. In DNA form, the CDR3 reads TGTGCCAGCAGCTTAGATAGGGTGGGTGAAAAACTGTTTTTT.

The chain carries TRBV30 and TRBJ1-4; D unclear. Germline V gene data show CDR1 as GTSNPN and CDR2 as SVGIG (reference sequence). V was shortened by 3 bases and J by 7 bases, with 9 bases between the two germline ends. This CDR3 contains 12 residues. The CDR3 DNA follows: TGTGCCTGGAGACAGACGGGTGAAAAACTGTTTTTT. Protein: CAWRQTGEKLFF.

The V and J genes are TRBV7-9 and TRBJ2-1; D not resolved. V lost 3 bases to trimming and J lost 4 bases, with 10 bases between them. Germline V gives CDR1 SEHNR, CDR2 FQNEAQ (reference sequence). The CDR3 is made up of 14 amino acids. The CDR3 DNA is TGTGCCAGCAGCTTTGAAACCAAATACAATGAGCAGTTCTTC. Amino acids: CASSFETKYNEQFF.

The chain combines TRBV4-2 with TRBJ2-1, with 10 positions matching TRBD2. J lost 4 bases, V lost 4 bases, and 4 bases had no gene match. The CDR3 spans 15 residues. Germline lookup yields CDR1 LGHNA and CDR2 YNFKEQ. The CDR3 region has the DNA TGTGCCAGCAGCCGAGGACTAGCGGAGTACAATGAGCAGTTCTTC. It translates to CASSRGLAEYNEQFF.

The CDR3 reads CASSFRDRAAEQYF. In nucleotides, the CDR3 is TGTGCCAGCAGCTTCCGGGACAGGGCCGCCGAGCAGTACTTC. The chain joins TRBV7-9 to TRBJ2-7; 9 positions match TRBD1. V was clipped by 3 bases and J by 6 bases; unmatched bases: 6. The length of the CDR3 is 14 residues. Germline V gene lookup returns CDR1 SEHNR and CDR2 FQNEAQ (reference sequence).

This clone was seen more than once but under ten times. The CDR3 reads CASSSEVRFHEQYF. CDR3 DNA: TGTGCCAGCAGCTCGGAGGTGCGGTTCCACGAGCAGTACTTC. This sequence joins TRBV11-2 and TRBJ2-7; D might be TRBD2 (5 bases). The CDR3 spans 14 residues. Germline V gives CDR1 SGHAT, CDR2 FQNNGV. The V end lost 4 bases, the J end lost 5 bases, and 15 bases lay between the germline ends.

The J gene is TRBJ2-7, the V gene TRBV7-2; no clear D. This CDR3 comprises 14 residues. Germline V CDR1 and CDR2: SGHTA, FQGNSA. Trimming cost V 8 bases and J 4 bases, with 18 bases left between them. The CDR3 region has the DNA TGTGCCAGCCTCCTCGACCCGGCTGGGTACGAGCAGTACTTC. Its protein product is CASLLDPAGYEQYF.

The chain uses TRBV5-1 and TRBJ2-7; D is unclear. Trimming cost V 0 bases and J 0 bases, with 13 bases left between them. The CDR3 has 16 residues. Germline V gene data show CDR1 as SGHRS and CDR2 as YFSETQ. The CDR3 here is CASSLEVGITSYEQYF. The CDR3 DNA reads TGCGCCAGCAGCTTGGAGGTAGGGATCACCTCCTACGAGCAGTACTTC.

V gene TRBV19 combines with J gene TRBJ2-2; a possible D gene is TRBD1 (6 bases). In germline, CDR1 is LNHDA, CDR2 SQIVND (reference sequence). This CDR3 region has 14 residues. Between the trimmed V and J ends, which lost 6 bases and 6 bases, there was a span of 14 bases. The CDR3 bases are TGTGCCAGTAGCCGACTACAGGGTGCCGGGGAGCTGTTTTTT. It codes for CASSRLQGAGELFF. The full variable domain, with the rest looked up from reference TRBV19 and TRBJ2-2, is DGGITQSPKYLFRKEGQNVTLSCEQNLNHDAMYWYRQDPGQGLRLIYYSQIVNDFQKGDIAEGYSVSREKKESFPLTVTSAQKNPTAFYLCASSRLQGAGELFFGEGSRLTVL.

The gene calls are TRBV7-9 and TRBJ2-3; the match to TRBD2 covers 10 bases. The CDR3 length is 14 residues. Germline V CDR1 and CDR2: SEHNR, FQNEAQ (reference sequence). Trimming cost V 5 bases and J 6 bases; bases outside gene matches: 5. CDR3 residues: CASSNLAGDDTQYF. CDR3 in DNA: TGTGCCAGCAGCAATCTAGCGGGAGACGATACGCAGTATTTT. The full variable domain, rest sourced from reference TRBV7-9 and TRBJ2-3, is DTGVSQNPRHKITKRGQNVTFRCDPISEHNRLYWYRQTLGQGPEFLTYFQNEAQLEKSRLLSDRFSAERPKGSFSTLEIQRTEQGDSAMYLCASSNLAGDDTQYFGPGTRLTVL.

The rearrangement uses TRBV11-2 and TRBJ2-1, with 13 bases fitting TRBD2. CDR1 is SGHAT and CDR2 is FQNNGV in the germline V gene. V was pared by 4 bases and J by 6 bases, with 12 bases of the junction left unmatched. This CDR3 has 18 residues. The CDR3 bases are TGTGCCAGCAGCTCCGGACTAGCGGGAGCTTCCCTTGGCAATGAGCAGTTCTTC. Encoded protein: CASSSGLAGASLGNEQFF.

The chain carries TRBV7-2 and TRBJ2-1; 9 bases line up with TRBD2. The CDR3 consists of 13 residues. CDR1 SGHTA and CDR2 FQGNSA come from the germline V gene. J was trimmed by 10 bases and V by 2 bases; bases with no gene match: 3. DNA for the CDR3: TGTGCCAGCAGCTTACTCCTAGCGGGGGAGCAGTTCTTC. This encodes CASSLLLAGEQFF.

The chain is built from TRBV25-1 and TRBJ2-1; tentative D call: TRBD1 (6 bases). This CDR3 is 15 amino acids long. V was pared by 11 bases and J by 2 bases, with 19 bases between. Germline CDR1 MGHDK, CDR2 SYGVNS. CDR3 nucleotides: TGTGCCTCAACAGGGCCTCGTTTCCCCTACAATGAGCAGTTCTTC. Its translation is CASTGPRFPYNEQFF.

The rearrangement uses TRBV9 and TRBJ1-2, with D possibly matching TRBD1 (6 bases). Trimming pared 0 bases from V and 8 bases from J, leaving 17 bases between. The CDR3 consists of 15 residues. CDR1 is SGDLS and CDR2 is YYNGEE in the germline V gene. Here the CDR3 reads CASSVEVLAGGGYTF. In nucleotides, the CDR3 is TGTGCCAGCAGCGTAGAAGTCCTGGCCGGGGGCGGCTACACCTTC.